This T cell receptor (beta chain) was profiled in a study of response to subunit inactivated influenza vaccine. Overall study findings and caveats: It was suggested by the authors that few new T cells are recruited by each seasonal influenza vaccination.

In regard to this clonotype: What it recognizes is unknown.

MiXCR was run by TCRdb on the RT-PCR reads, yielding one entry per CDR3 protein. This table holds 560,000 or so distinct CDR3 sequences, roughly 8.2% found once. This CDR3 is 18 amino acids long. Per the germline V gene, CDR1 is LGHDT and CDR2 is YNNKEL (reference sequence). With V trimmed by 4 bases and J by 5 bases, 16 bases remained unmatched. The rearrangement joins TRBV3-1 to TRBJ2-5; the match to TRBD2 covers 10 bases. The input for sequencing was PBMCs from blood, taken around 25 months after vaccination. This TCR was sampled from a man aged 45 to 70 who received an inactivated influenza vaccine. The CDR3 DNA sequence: TGTGCCAGCAGCCCTCCTGGGAGTTCGAGCGGGGGGGTGGAGACCCAGTACTTC. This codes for CASSPPGSSSGGVETQYF.